One and the same sample provided the 3 T cell receptor beta chains below, sequenced in a study of T cell repertoires in cytomegalovirus infection (dated by TCRdb to between 2018 and 2021). TCRdb records Illumina HiSeq 1500 as the sequencer. The public sequencing data were trimmed at Q25 with fastp and processed into clonotypes with MiXCR by TCRdb, which kept only in-frame beta chains. Each CDR3 protein appears once, grouped with its most common genes and DNA. Here the sample has 300,000 to 400,000 distinct CDR3 sequences; 15% to 20% occur a single time. The top ten hold roughly 9% of the sample. The sequenced material came from PBMCs. These TCRs come from a human donor in good health (CMV status not recorded). Some clones in this sample may be carry-over from other donors' samples.

This clonotype appeared many times. J is TRBJ2-5 and V is TRBV7-2, with 9 bases identical to TRBD1. Germline CDR1 is SGHTA and CDR2 is FQGNSA. Trimming removed 3 bases from V and 4 bases from J; junction bases left unmatched: 3. The CDR3 loop spans 14 amino acids. The CDR3, as DNA: TGTGCCAGCAGCTTTCCGGACAGGGGAGAGACCCAGTACTTC. Translating it yields CASSFPDRGETQYF.

The chain carries TRBV19 and TRBJ2-1; 7 positions agree with TRBD2. Germline values: CDR1 LNHDA, CDR2 SQIVND (reference sequence). The junction had 9 bases not matched to a gene; V was cut back by 7 bases and J by 6 bases. The CDR3 is 14 amino acids. CDR3 residues: CASTLGGGTNEQFF. DNA for the CDR3: TGTGCCAGTACCCTGGGGGGGGGGACCAATGAGCAGTTCTTC.

About this clonotype: At one end, the junction sequence differs from germline, possibly due to a read error. The J gene is TRBJ2-3, the V gene TRBV27, with D perhaps matching TRBD1 or TRBD2 (5 bases each). The germline V gene has CDR1 MNHEY and CDR2 SMNVEV (reference sequence). The CDR3 has 13 residues. CDR3 region: CASSKGSTDTRYF. In DNA, the CDR3 is TGTGCCAGCTCTAAGGGGAGCACAGATACGCGGTATTTT.